These 24 T cell receptor beta chains came from one sample sequenced in a study of cytomegalovirus exposure and HLA in healthy donors. PCR involved 60 Vbeta and 13 Jbeta primers. Only in-frame clones appear in the TCRdb table, and some are missing; sequencing was by immunoSEQ multiplex PCR. The data hold approximately 100,000 clones, with approximately 68% observed a single time. The source material was PBMCs. Receptors originate from a woman between 18 and 29 years old in good health and CMV-seropositive.

The J gene is TRBJ2-2, the V gene TRBV6-1; D possibly corresponds to TRBD2 (5 bases). The CDR3 contains 14 residues. V was pared by 6 bases and J by 1 base, with 9 bases between. The V gene's germline CDR1 is MNHNS and CDR2 SASEGT. The chain's CDR3 is CASRKLVNTGELFF. The CDR3 coding sequence is TGTGCCAGCAGAAAACTAGTGAACACCGGGGAGCTGTTTTTT.

This clone occurred once. V is TRBV19 and J is TRBJ2-7; possible D gene TRBD2, 5 bases. The CDR3 sequence is 13 residues long. V lost 3 bases and J 3 bases, leaving 9 bases between the germline ends. Germline assignment: CDR1 LNHDA and CDR2 SQIVND (reference sequence). CDR3: CASSIGGGYEQYF. CDR3 bases: TGTGCCAGTAGTATTGGAGGAGGCTACGAGCAGTACTTC. Filled out from reference TRBV19 and TRBJ2-7, the complete variable domain reads DGGITQSPKYLFRKEGQNVTLSCEQNLNHDAMYWYRQDPGQGLRLIYYSQIVNDFQKGDIAEGYSVSREKKESFPLTVTSAQKNPTAFYLCASSIGGGYEQYFGPGTRLTVT.

The chain is built from TRBV30 and TRBJ2-7; a possible D gene is TRBD1 (6 bases). The CDR3 is 16 amino acids. Germline V lookup: CDR1 GTSNPN, CDR2 SVGIG (reference sequence). V was cut by 2 bases and J by 0 bases, with 17 bases left in between. CDR3 bases: TGTGCCTGGAGTAATCTCGTAGCAGGGGACTCCTACGAGCAGTACTTC. Translated, it gives CAWSNLVAGDSYEQYF.

The chain uses TRBV19 and TRBJ1-2, with D uncertain. V was pared by 5 bases and J by 5 bases, with 12 bases between. This CDR3 comprises 13 residues. CDR1 LNHDA and CDR2 SQIVND come from the germline V gene (reference sequence). The CDR3 spells CASSGALSYGYTF. CDR3 bases: TGTGCCAGTAGTGGAGCCCTTTCATATGGCTACACCTTC.

This clone was counted once. V gene TRBV30 combines with J gene TRBJ2-1, with TRBD2 as a possible D gene (6 bases). This CDR3 region has 15 residues. Germline CDR1 reads GTSNPN; CDR2 reads SVGIG (reference sequence). V was cut by 4 bases and J by 0 bases, with 13 bases left in between. The CDR3 nucleotides are TGTGCCTGGACTTCGGGAGCTAGCTCCTACAATGAGCAGTTCTTC. This gives the protein CAWTSGASSYNEQFF.

In DNA form, the CDR3 reads TGTGCCAGCAGCCTCAGGGGCCATGAGCAGTTCTTC. Its protein product is CASSLRGHEQFF. The chain combines TRBV7-3 with TRBJ2-1; D may be TRBD1 (6 bases). V lost 5 bases, J lost 8 bases, and 10 bases lay in between. This CDR3 has 12 amino acids. From germline, CDR1 is SGHTA and CDR2 FQGTGA.

With respect to this clone: This CDR3 is also generated by other DNA sequences in the sample. J is TRBJ1-1 and V is TRBV7-9; D is unresolved. This CDR3 has 13 residues. Germline CDR1 and CDR2: SEHNR and FQNEAQ (reference sequence). V was cut by 2 bases and J by 1 base, with 5 bases left in between. The CDR3: CASSLTGNTEAFF. The CDR3 region has the DNA TGTGCCAGCAGCTTAACTGGGAACACTGAAGCTTTCTTT. Drawing the rest from reference TRBV7-9 and TRBJ1-1, the complete variable domain is DTGVSQNPRHKITKRGQNVTFRCDPISEHNRLYWYRQTLGQGPEFLTYFQNEAQLEKSRLLSDRFSAERPKGSFSTLEIQRTEQGDSAMYLCASSLTGNTEAFFGQGTRLTVV.

The chain uses TRBV7-6 and TRBJ2-2; D remains ambiguous. V lost 3 bases, J lost 0 bases, and 8 bases lay in between. This CDR3 has 15 residues. Looked up from germline, CDR1 is SGHVS and CDR2 is FNYEAQ. The CDR3 nucleotides read TGTGCCAGCAGCTTCGGAACAGCGAACACCGGGGAGCTGTTTTTT. This gives the protein CASSFGTANTGELFF.

J is TRBJ1-6 and V is TRBV28, with D possibly matching TRBD1 (6 bases). Germline V lookup: CDR1 MDHEN, CDR2 SYDVKM. There are 12 residues in the CDR3. The V end lost 4 bases, the J end lost 14 bases, and 12 bases lay between the germline ends. The CDR3 region has the DNA TGTGCCAGCAGTTCCCCGGACAGCACCCTCCACTTT. This encodes CASSSPDSTLHF.

This clone was observed a single time. This chain connects TRBV7-8 to TRBJ2-5; perhaps TRBD1 as D (5 bases). V was shortened by 5 bases and J by 5 bases, with 15 bases between the two germline ends. Germline V gene sequence: CDR1 SGHVS, CDR2 FQNEAQ. The CDR3 has 14 residues. CDR3 DNA sequence: TGTGCCAGCAGCCACAGAGACAGATATGAGACCCAGTACTTC. This gives the protein CASSHRDRYETQYF.

V gene TRBV2 combines with J gene TRBJ2-7, with TRBD2 matching 8 bases. There are 14 residues in the CDR3. Looked up from germline, CDR1 is SNHLY and CDR2 is FYNNEI. V trimming: 8 bases; J trimming: 3 bases; junction bases outside the gene matches: 9. The CDR3 DNA is TGTGCCAGCCCCGTTGGCAGCGGGAGCTACGAGCAGTACTTC. This translates into CASPVGSGSYEQYF.

The chain couples TRBV7-9 to TRBJ2-7, with D unclear. V was pared by 5 bases and J by 0 bases, with 14 bases between. The CDR3 totals 15 residues. CDR1 and CDR2 (germline): SEHNR, FQNEAQ (reference sequence). The CDR3 sequence is CASSPPGYSSYEQYF. As DNA, the CDR3 is TGTGCCAGCAGCCCTCCTGGTTATAGCTCCTACGAGCAGTACTTC.

This clone appeared a single time. The chain carries TRBV11-3 and TRBJ2-1, with 11 bases matching TRBD2. J was trimmed by 2 bases and V by 5 bases; bases with no gene match: 5. Germline CDR1 and CDR2: SGHNT and YENEEA. The CDR3 covers 16 residues. The CDR3 loop reads CASSRIAGGPYNEQFF. CDR3 coding DNA: TGTGCCAGCAGCCGTATAGCGGGAGGGCCCTACAATGAGCAGTTCTTC. Supplemented by reference TRBV11-3 and TRBJ2-1, the full variable domain reads EAGVVQSPRYKIIEKKQPVAFWCNPISGHNTLYWYLQNLGQGPELLIRYENEEAVDDSQLPKDRFSAERLKGVDSTLKIQPAELGDSAVYLCASSRIAGGPYNEQFFGPGTRLTVL.

CDR3: CASSLATGARYEQYF. The CDR3 DNA follows: TGCGCCAGCAGCTTGGCCACAGGGGCTAGATACGAGCAGTACTTC. V gene TRBV5-1 combines with J gene TRBJ2-7; 7 positions agree with TRBD1. Germline V gene lookup returns CDR1 SGHRS and CDR2 YFSETQ. With 0 bases clipped from V and 4 bases from J, the junction kept 7 bases outside the gene matches. This CDR3 spans 15 amino acids. The whole variable domain, remainder taken from reference TRBV5-1 and TRBJ2-7, is KAGVTQTPRYLIKTRGQQVTLSCSPISGHRSVSWYQQTPGQGLQFLFEYFSETQRNKGNFPGRFSGRQFSNSRSEMNVSTLELGDSALYLCASSLATGARYEQYFGPGTRLTVT.

The rearrangement uses TRBV5-1 and TRBJ2-1; 8 bases map to TRBD2. This CDR3 comprises 16 residues. V was pared by 6 bases and J by 4 bases, with 12 bases of the junction left unmatched. CDR1 is SGHRS, CDR2 YFSETQ, per germline. The CDR3 here is CASTPGGLAEYNEQFF. The CDR3 DNA reads as TGCGCCAGCACCCCGGGAGGGCTAGCGGAATACAATGAGCAGTTCTTC.

The rearrangement uses TRBV4-3 and TRBJ2-2; the match to TRBD1 covers 11 bases. This CDR3 is 16 amino acids long. CDR1 LGHNA and CDR2 YSLEER come from the germline V gene. V gave up 1 base and J gave up 7 bases; unmatched junction bases: 5. The CDR3 sequence is CASSQGTGGVGGELFF. For the CDR3, the DNA is TGCGCCAGCAGCCAAGGGACAGGGGGCGTCGGCGGGGAGCTGTTTTTT.

J is TRBJ2-7 and V is TRBV5-6; D perhaps matches TRBD2 (5 bases). V lost 1 base and J lost 1, with 12 bases in between. CDR3 size: 15 residues. Germline lookup yields CDR1 SGHDT and CDR2 YYEEEE. Written as DNA, the CDR3 is TGTGCCAGCAGCTTGTACCTAGCAGATTCCTACGAGCAGTACTTC. Encoded protein: CASSLYLADSYEQYF. Supplemented by reference TRBV5-6 and TRBJ2-7, the full variable domain reads DAGVTQSPTHLIKTRGQQVTLRCSPKSGHDTVSWYQQALGQGPQFIFQYYEEEERQRGNFPDRFSGHQFPNYSSELNVNALLLGDSALYLCASSLYLADSYEQYFGPGTRLTVT.

The chain is built from TRBV5-6 and TRBJ2-1; 9 nucleotides match TRBD2. This CDR3 has 16 residues. Germline CDR1 reads SGHDT; CDR2 reads YYEEEE. Trimming took 2 bases from V and 3 from J; bases not matched to a gene: 6. Here the CDR3 DNA reads TGTGCCAGCAGCTTTCCCCTAGCGGGATACTACAATGAGCAGTTCTTC. The encoded protein is CASSFPLAGYYNEQFF.

DNA for the CDR3: TGTGCCAGCAGCCCGGGACATCAGAACACTGAAGCTTTCTTT. It codes for CASSPGHQNTEAFF. The genes are TRBV7-2 and TRBJ1-1; the D gene is possibly TRBD1 (6 bases). Germline CDR1 SGHTA, CDR2 FQGNSA. V was pared by 5 bases and J by 1 base, with 11 bases between. This CDR3 region has 14 residues.

The chain recombines TRBV6-5 with TRBJ2-3; D gene uncertain. The length of the CDR3 is 13 residues. Trimming removed 5 bases from V and 6 bases from J, with 12 bases in between. Germline V gene lookup returns CDR1 MNHEY and CDR2 SVGAGI. In DNA form, the CDR3 reads TGTGCCAGCAGTAGAACTAATGTGGATACGCAGTATTTT. Translation: CASSRTNVDTQYF.

This sequence joins TRBV25-1 and TRBJ2-1, with D tentatively TRBD1 (6 bases). CDR3 length equals 14 residues. Germline CDR1 is MGHDK and CDR2 is SYGVNS. V was pared by 6 bases and J by 8 bases, with 17 bases between. CDR3 loop: CASRDNRETDEQFF. The CDR3 region has the DNA TGTGCCAGCAGGGACAACAGGGAGACAGATGAGCAGTTCTTC.

The CDR3 DNA reads as TGTGCCAGTACAGGGGGCCCCTCTTATGGCTACACCTTC. This translates into CASTGGPSYGYTF. This chain connects TRBV27 to TRBJ1-2; the match to TRBD1 covers 9 bases. The V segment lost 9 bases and the J segment 5 bases; nucleotides outside the gene matches: 7. Per germline, CDR1 MNHEY and CDR2 SMNVEV (reference sequence). The CDR3 length is 13 residues.

The chain links TRBV29-1 to TRBJ2-7, with 7 bases aligning to TRBD2. V trimming: 4 bases; J trimming: 2 bases; junction bases outside the gene matches: 8. This CDR3 comprises 14 residues. Germline V gene lookup returns CDR1 SQVTM and CDR2 ANQGSEA. The CDR3 DNA reads TGCAGCGTTGGGGGGTATCGGGGGGCCTACGAGCAGTACTTC. Translating it yields CSVGGYRGAYEQYF.

This chain uses TRBV4-1 with TRBJ2-5, with D possibly matching TRBD1 (7 bases). The DNA end is a closer match to TRBJ2-7, so the J assignment may be wrong. This CDR3 contains 16 residues. Germline V gene data show CDR1 as MGHRA and CDR2 as YSYEKL. CDR3 nucleotides: TGCGCCAGCAGCCAAGCAAGCGGGCAGGGGGCCTACGAGCAGTACTTC. Translated, it gives CASSQASGQGAYEQYF.